The 28 T cell receptor beta chains in this list originate from one sample, sequenced in a study of shared clonotypes between healthy human individuals. Data came from immunoSEQ multiplex PCR; TCRdb stores just in-frame clones and leaves some out. Of millions of clones in the sample, over 90% were seen once. The sequencing sample was made of naive CD4+ T cells from PBMCs. Subset meaning: CD45RA+ positively selected. The source of these receptors is a man aged 18 to 29 in good health. Some clones in this sample may be carry-over from other donors' samples.

The genes are TRBV7-2 and TRBJ2-1, with 8 bases that match TRBD1. Germline CDR1 and CDR2: SGHTA and FQGNSA. This CDR3 has 12 amino acids. V lost 1 base and J lost 15; bases outside the gene matches: 5. The CDR3 reads CASSLVDRVSFF. The CDR3 DNA reads as TGTGCCAGCAGCTTAGTGGACAGGGTCTCGTTCTTC.

The sample holds one count of this clone. V is TRBV28 and J is TRBJ2-5; D gene uncertain. Trimming cost V 3 bases and J 2 bases, with 7 bases left between them. Per the germline V gene, CDR1 is MDHEN and CDR2 is SYDVKM. The CDR3 runs to 13 residues. CDR3 amino acids: CASSFERQETQYF. The CDR3 coding sequence is TGTGCCAGCAGTTTCGAGCGTCAAGAGACCCAGTACTTC.

The chain joins TRBV5-6 to TRBJ2-4; 10 nucleotides line up with TRBD1. V gave up 4 bases and J gave up 8 bases; unmatched junction bases: 3. Germline CDR1 and CDR2: SGHDT and YYEEEE. The CDR3 is 13 residues long. The CDR3 loop reads CASSPGQGDIQYF. The CDR3 nucleotides are TGTGCCAGCAGCCCCGGACAGGGGGACATTCAGTACTTC.

This clone was counted a few times. The chain has TRBV5-4 and TRBJ1-6; no definite D call. The ends were cut back, 0 bases at V and 8 bases at J, with 3 bases in the middle. The germline V gene encodes CDR1 SGHNT and CDR2 YYREEE (reference sequence). This CDR3 has 12 residues. Written as DNA, the CDR3 is TGTGCCAGCAGCTTGGTGGATTCACCCCTCCACTTT. Its protein product is CASSLVDSPLHF.

The chain couples TRBV7-2 to TRBJ2-1, with D possibly called TRBD1 or TRBD2 (5 bases each). The V end lost 5 bases, the J end lost 4 bases, and 15 bases lay between the germline ends. The CDR3 has 15 residues. The germline V gene encodes CDR1 SGHTA and CDR2 FQGNSA. The CDR3 here is CASSAPGRGYNEQFF. CDR3 coding DNA: TGTGCCAGCAGCGCGCCGGGACGGGGATACAATGAGCAGTTCTTC.

In the case of this clone: Other DNA sequences in this sample translate to the same CDR3. The chain joins TRBV11-2 to TRBJ1-4; D ambiguous. The germline gives CDR1 SGHAT, CDR2 FQNNGV. There are 13 residues in the CDR3. V lost 2 bases and J 7 bases, leaving 8 bases between the germline ends. Here the CDR3 reads CASSLLPSEKLFF. Here the CDR3 DNA reads TGTGCCAGCAGCTTACTCCCTAGTGAAAAACTGTTTTTT.

This rearrangement joins TRBV4-1 to TRBJ1-2, with TRBD1 matching 7 bases. J was trimmed by 2 bases and V by 2 bases; bases with no gene match: 5. Germline V CDR1 and CDR2: MGHRA, YSYEKL. This CDR3 has 15 amino acids. The CDR3 here is CASSQMGQYNYGYTF. DNA for the CDR3: TGCGCCAGCAGCCAAATGGGACAGTACAACTATGGCTACACCTTC.

V gene TRBV5-5 combines with J gene TRBJ1-1, with D unclear. Germline V gene lookup returns CDR1 SGHKS and CDR2 YYEKEE (reference sequence). The ends were cut back, 0 bases at V and 8 bases at J, with 8 bases in the middle. The CDR3 length is 12 residues. The CDR3 loop reads CASSLGVGEAFF. The CDR3 DNA sequence: TGTGCCAGCAGCTTGGGGGTTGGAGAAGCTTTCTTT. Based on the CDR3 plus reference TRBV5-5 and TRBJ1-1, the full variable domain is DAGVTQSPTHLIKTRGQQVTLRCSPISGHKSVSWYQQVLGQGPQFIFQYYEKEERGRGNFPDRFSARQFPNYSSELNVNALLLGDSALYLCASSLGVGEAFFGQGTRLTVV.

The V gene is TRBV27, the J gene TRBJ1-4; D perhaps matches TRBD1 (5 bases). Germline assignment: CDR1 MNHEY and CDR2 SMNVEV (reference sequence). The CDR3 loop spans 15 amino acids. Between the trimmed V and J ends, which lost 1 base and 7 bases, there was a span of 13 bases. The CDR3 is CASSLWGRGGEKLFF. For the CDR3, the DNA is TGTGCCAGCAGTTTATGGGGAAGGGGTGGTGAAAAACTGTTTTTT. Full variable domain (outside the CDR3, taken from reference TRBV27 and TRBJ1-4): EAQVTQNPRYLITVTGKKLTVTCSQNMNHEYMSWYRQDPGLGLRQIYYSMNVEVTDKGDVPEGYKVSRKEKRNFPLILESPSPNQTSLYFCASSLWGRGGEKLFFGSGTQLSVL.

The chain links TRBV5-1 to TRBJ2-2; D unresolved. CDR1 and CDR2 (germline): SGHRS, YFSETQ. Trimming took off 3 bases at V and 8 bases at J, with 11 bases between the two ends. The CDR3 extends over 13 amino acids. The DNA for the CDR3 is TGCGCCAGCAGCTGGGAAGGTGATGGGGAGCTGTTTTTT. Translated: CASSWEGDGELFF.

Turning to this clone: This same CDR3 is encoded by further DNA sequences in the sample. The gene calls are TRBV30 and TRBJ2-1; D uncertain. This CDR3 has 10 residues. With 2 bases removed from V and 8 bases from J, the gap between germline ends came to 4 bases. Germline V gene sequence: CDR1 GTSNPN, CDR2 SVGIG (reference sequence). In nucleotides, the CDR3 is TGTGCCTGGAGTAATGATGAGCAGTTCTTC. Translating it yields CAWSNDEQFF.

The genes are TRBV19 and TRBJ1-4; 7 bases are shared with TRBD1. Losses at the gene ends were 5 bases for V and 0 bases for J; bases not matched to a gene: 6. Germline-derived CDR1 and CDR2 are LNHDA and SQIVND (reference sequence). CDR3 length: 16 amino acids. The CDR3 DNA reads TGTGCCAGTAGTCTCGGGACAGCTGCAACTAATGAAAAACTGTTTTTT. It translates to CASSLGTAATNEKLFF.

V and J are TRBV19 and TRBJ1-2; 9 bases fit TRBD1. Trimming cost V 8 bases and J 5 bases; bases outside gene matches: 9. This CDR3 is built from 14 residues. Germline assignment: CDR1 LNHDA and CDR2 SQIVND (reference sequence). The CDR3 reads CASGSQGARYGYTF. The CDR3 DNA follows: TGTGCCAGTGGATCACAGGGGGCGCGGTATGGCTACACCTTC.

This chain connects TRBV2 to TRBJ2-5, with TRBD1 identical over 8 bases. The CDR3 is made up of 14 amino acids. Germline loops: CDR1 SNHLY, CDR2 FYNNEI. J lost 2 bases, V lost 5 bases, and 4 bases had no gene match. The CDR3 here is CASSTQGAQETQYF. In DNA, the CDR3 is TGTGCCAGCAGTACTCAGGGGGCTCAAGAGACCCAGTACTTC.

The V gene is TRBV6-6, the J gene TRBJ2-7, with 8 bases lining up with TRBD1. The CDR3 is made up of 15 amino acids. The J segment lost 7 bases and the V segment lost 5 bases, leaving 13 bases of the junction unmatched. The germline gives CDR1 MNHNY, CDR2 SVGAGI (reference sequence). Written as DNA, the CDR3 is TGTGCCAGCAGTCGTGAAGGGACAGGCGGGATGGAGCAGTACTTC. Translating it yields CASSREGTGGMEQYF.

This chain links TRBV11-1 with TRBJ1-2; the D is unclear. CDR1 is SGHAT, CDR2 FQDESV, per germline (reference sequence). CDR3 length equals 15 residues. V lost 5 bases and J 4 bases, leaving 17 bases between the germline ends. Here the CDR3 reads CASSPGIPLIYGYTF. The CDR3 region has the DNA TGTGCCAGCAGCCCGGGGATCCCACTTATCTATGGCTACACCTTC.

The gene calls are TRBV7-3 and TRBJ2-5; D is unresolved. The CDR3 covers 16 residues. Deletions cut 1 base from V and 5 bases from J, with 17 bases between. Germline assignment: CDR1 SGHTA and CDR2 FQGTGA. The CDR3 reads CASSLIGGPLGETQYF. As DNA, the CDR3 is TGTGCCAGCAGCTTAATAGGTGGACCCCTAGGGGAGACCCAGTACTTC.

This clone has just a few counts. At the DNA level, this CDR3 is encoded by other sequences in the same sample as well. The chain joins TRBV5-1 to TRBJ2-3; D not resolved. Germline-derived CDR1 and CDR2 are SGHRS and YFSETQ. V lost 0 bases and J lost 2, with 7 bases in between. The CDR3 has 14 residues. CDR3: CASSLEGLTDTQYF. The CDR3 nucleotides are TGCGCCAGCAGCTTGGAGGGCCTCACAGATACGCAGTATTTT.

The chain carries TRBV11-2 and TRBJ2-7; 10 positions match TRBD1. CDR1 is SGHAT and CDR2 is FQNNGV in the germline V gene. J lost 5 bases, V lost 3 bases, and 7 bases had no gene match. The CDR3 consists of 15 residues. For the CDR3, the DNA is TGTGCCAGCAGCTTCCGGGACAGGGGTATACACGAGCAGTACTTC. Protein product: CASSFRDRGIHEQYF. Complete variable domain (other parts from reference TRBV11-2 and TRBJ2-7): EAGVAQSPRYKIIEKRQSVAFWCNPISGHATLYWYQQILGQGPKLLIQFQNNGVVDDSQLPKDRFSAERLKGVDSTLKIQPAKLEDSAVYLCASSFRDRGIHEQYFGPGTRLTVT.

This clone is a singleton in its sample. The junction differs from germline at one of its ends, possibly a read error. V is TRBV15 and J is TRBJ2-7; 7 positions match TRBD2. The CDR3 runs to 15 residues. CDR1 is LNHNV, CDR2 YYDKDF, per germline (reference sequence). The CDR3 region is CATSGEREFSYEQYF. CDR3 nucleotides: TGTGCCACCAGCGGAGAGCGGGAATTTTCCTACGAGCAGTACTTC.

The J gene is TRBJ2-1, the V gene TRBV2, with TRBD1 matching over 12 bases. The CDR3 runs to 17 residues. The trim removed 1 base at V and 7 bases at J, leaving 8 bases unmatched. Germline V gene lookup returns CDR1 SNHLY and CDR2 FYNNEI. The CDR3 region has the DNA TGTGCCAGCAGTGAAGGATGGCGGGACAGGGGGCAGAATGAGCAGTTCTTC. It codes for CASSEGWRDRGQNEQFF.

The chain joins TRBV28 to TRBJ1-5, with 8 bases lining up with TRBD1. CDR1 and CDR2 (germline): MDHEN, SYDVKM. The CDR3 extends over 14 amino acids. J lost 5 bases, V lost 7 bases, and 7 bases had no gene match. CDR3 sequence reads: CASTTRDRYQPQHF. The CDR3 DNA sequence: TGTGCCAGCACCACCCGGGACAGGTATCAGCCCCAGCATTTT.

This clone was seen at least ten times. The chain combines TRBV7-9 with TRBJ2-7, with a possible D match to TRBD1 (6 bases). Germline V gene lookup returns CDR1 SEHNR and CDR2 FQNEAQ (reference sequence). The CDR3 contains 16 residues. V lost 1 base and J 2 bases, leaving 15 bases between the germline ends. CDR3 sequence (DNA): TGTGCCAGCAGCTTAGAAGGGGGACCGACCCCCTACGAGCAGTACTTC. As protein: CASSLEGGPTPYEQYF. The complete variable domain, with remaining parts taken from reference TRBV7-9 and TRBJ2-7, reads DTGVSQNPRHKITKRGQNVTFRCDPISEHNRLYWYRQTLGQGPEFLTYFQNEAQLEKSRLLSDRFSAERPKGSFSTLEIQRTEQGDSAMYLCASSLEGGPTPYEQYFGPGTRLTVT.

The chain combines TRBV5-6 with TRBJ2-6; possible D gene TRBD2, 5 bases. Trimming took off 1 base at V and 0 bases at J, with 11 bases between the two ends. Germline CDR1 reads SGHDT; CDR2 reads YYEEEE. The CDR3 loop spans 17 amino acids. Here the CDR3 DNA reads TGTGCCAGCAGCTTGCTCGGGGTAAGCTCTGGGGCCAACGTCCTGACTTTC. As protein: CASSLLGVSSGANVLTF. Full variable domain (remainder filled in from reference TRBV5-6 and TRBJ2-6): DAGVTQSPTHLIKTRGQQVTLRCSPKSGHDTVSWYQQALGQGPQFIFQYYEEEERQRGNFPDRFSGHQFPNYSSELNVNALLLGDSALYLCASSLLGVSSGANVLTFGAGSRLTVL.

With regard to this clone: Additional DNA sequences in this sample encode the identical CDR3. CDR3 sequence reads: CASSFAATNEKLFF. The CDR3 nucleotides read TGCGCCAGCAGCTTTGCAGCAACTAATGAAAAACTGTTTTTT. The rearrangement uses TRBV5-1 and TRBJ1-4; D is unresolved. The CDR3 loop spans 14 amino acids. Trimming removed 2 bases at V and 0 bases at J, with 5 bases between. CDR1 and CDR2 (germline): SGHRS, YFSETQ. The variable domain in full, with the rest retrieved from reference TRBV5-1 and TRBJ1-4, is KAGVTQTPRYLIKTRGQQVTLSCSPISGHRSVSWYQQTPGQGLQFLFEYFSETQRNKGNFPGRFSGRQFSNSRSEMNVSTLELGDSALYLCASSFAATNEKLFFGSGTQLSVL.

The V gene is TRBV29-1, the J gene TRBJ1-5; tentative D call: TRBD1 (5 bases). Germline values: CDR1 SQVTM, CDR2 ANQGSEA. Trimming shortened V by 4 bases and J by 5 bases, and 12 bases separated the two germline ends. This CDR3 spans 13 amino acids. CDR3 residues: CSVGGAAYQPQHF. For the CDR3, the DNA is TGCAGCGTTGGAGGGGCGGCGTATCAGCCCCAGCATTTT.

This chain links TRBV6-6 with TRBJ1-5; no definite D call. V dropped 0 bases and J dropped 1 base, with 7 bases sitting between them. The CDR3 totals 15 residues. The germline gives CDR1 MNHNY, CDR2 SVGAGI (reference sequence). CDR3 loop: CASSYSAESNQPQHF. The CDR3 DNA reads as TGTGCCAGCAGTTACTCGGCGGAGAGCAATCAGCCCCAGCATTTT.

The chain is built from TRBV28 and TRBJ1-3, with a weak D call TRBD1 (5 bases). The CDR3 runs 17 residues. Germline CDR1 MDHEN, CDR2 SYDVKM. Between the trimmed V and J ends, which lost 4 bases and 0 bases, there was a span of 16 bases. CDR3 residues: CASSSPGNWFSGNTIYF. As DNA, the CDR3 is TGTGCCAGCAGTTCCCCAGGGAACTGGTTCTCTGGAAACACCATATATTTT. Together with reference TRBV28 and TRBJ1-3, the CDR3 gives the full variable domain: DVKVTQSSRYLVKRTGEKVFLECVQDMDHENMFWYRQDPGLGLRLIYFSYDVKMKEKGDIPEGYSVSREKKERFSLILESASTNQTSMYLCASSSPGNWFSGNTIYFGEGSWLTVV.